This T cell receptor beta chain was obtained from a study of regulatory T cells in long-lasting Graves disease. The overall study: Those with persistent Graves' disease had received antithyroid drugs for over 5 years with positive TSH receptor antibodies.

V was pared by 6 bases and J by 2 bases, with 3 bases of the junction left unmatched. There are 13 residues in the CDR3. This clonotype was detected ten times or more. Antigen specificity is unknown. Through Arm-PCR of CDR3 regions and iRepertoire HTBI primers, TCR beta libraries were built. TCRdb passed the multiplex PCR reads through MiXCR, listing each CDR3 protein once. The sample consists of almost 350,000 distinct CDR3 sequences, less than 20% of them appearing once. Study observations and caveats: Graves' patients with persistent disease showed TCR diversity lower than patients newly diagnosed.

Time point denoted: persistent/refractory GD, antithyroid drugs over 5 years with positive TRAb. The TCR library was made from RNA extracted from PBMCs. Doctors identified Graves' disease using the American Thyroid Association guidelines. A roughly 8.7-milliliter sample of peripheral blood was drawn into EDTA tubes. This specimen consisted of peripheral blood mononuclear cells (PBMCs), obtained when the disease was refractory, from a patient treated with antithyroid drugs. This TCR was sampled from a female donor with Graves disease. This rearrangement joins TRBV12-3 or TRBV12-4 to TRBJ2-5, with 7 positions matching TRBD2. The CDR3 bases are TGTGCCAGCAGCCGGACTAGTCAAGAGACCCAGTACTTC. Encoded protein: CASSRTSQETQYF.